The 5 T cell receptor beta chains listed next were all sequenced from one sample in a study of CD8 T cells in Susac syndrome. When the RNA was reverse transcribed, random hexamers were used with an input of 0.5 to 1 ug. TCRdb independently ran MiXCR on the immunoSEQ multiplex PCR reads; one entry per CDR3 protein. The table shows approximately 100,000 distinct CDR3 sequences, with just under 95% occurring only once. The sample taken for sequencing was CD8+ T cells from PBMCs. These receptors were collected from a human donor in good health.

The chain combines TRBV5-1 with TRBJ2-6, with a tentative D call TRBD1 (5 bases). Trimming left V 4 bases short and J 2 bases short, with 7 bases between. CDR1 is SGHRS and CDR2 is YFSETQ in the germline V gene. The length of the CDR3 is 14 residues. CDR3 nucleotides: TGCGCCAGCAGCCAGGGCGCTGGGGCCAACGTCCTGACTTTC. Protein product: CASSQGAGANVLTF.

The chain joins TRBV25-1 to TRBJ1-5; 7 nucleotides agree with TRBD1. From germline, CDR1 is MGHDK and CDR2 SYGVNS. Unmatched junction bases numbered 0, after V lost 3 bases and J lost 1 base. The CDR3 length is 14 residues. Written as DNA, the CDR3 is TGTGCCAGCAGTGAGGGACAGAGCAATCAGCCCCAGCATTTT. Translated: CASSEGQSNQPQHF.

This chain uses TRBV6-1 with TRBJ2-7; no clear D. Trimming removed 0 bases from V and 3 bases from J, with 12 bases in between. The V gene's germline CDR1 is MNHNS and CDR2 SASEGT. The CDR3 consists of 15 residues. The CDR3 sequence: CASSEAVHTGYEQYF. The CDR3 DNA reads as TGTGCCAGCAGTGAAGCGGTCCACACCGGCTACGAGCAGTACTTC.

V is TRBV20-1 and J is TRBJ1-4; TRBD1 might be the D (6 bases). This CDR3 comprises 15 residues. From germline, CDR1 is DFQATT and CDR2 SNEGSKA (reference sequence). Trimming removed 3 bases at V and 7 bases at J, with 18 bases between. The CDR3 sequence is CSASDPRGGSEKLFF. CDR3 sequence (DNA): TGCAGTGCTAGCGACCCGCGTGGGGGCTCTGAAAAACTGTTTTTT.

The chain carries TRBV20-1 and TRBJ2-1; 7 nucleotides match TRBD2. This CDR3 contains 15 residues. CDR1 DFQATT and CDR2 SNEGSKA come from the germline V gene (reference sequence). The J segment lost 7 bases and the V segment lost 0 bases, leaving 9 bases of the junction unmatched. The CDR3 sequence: CSARDPGGGRNEQFF. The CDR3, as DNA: TGCAGTGCTAGAGATCCTGGGGGAGGGCGAAATGAGCAGTTCTTC.